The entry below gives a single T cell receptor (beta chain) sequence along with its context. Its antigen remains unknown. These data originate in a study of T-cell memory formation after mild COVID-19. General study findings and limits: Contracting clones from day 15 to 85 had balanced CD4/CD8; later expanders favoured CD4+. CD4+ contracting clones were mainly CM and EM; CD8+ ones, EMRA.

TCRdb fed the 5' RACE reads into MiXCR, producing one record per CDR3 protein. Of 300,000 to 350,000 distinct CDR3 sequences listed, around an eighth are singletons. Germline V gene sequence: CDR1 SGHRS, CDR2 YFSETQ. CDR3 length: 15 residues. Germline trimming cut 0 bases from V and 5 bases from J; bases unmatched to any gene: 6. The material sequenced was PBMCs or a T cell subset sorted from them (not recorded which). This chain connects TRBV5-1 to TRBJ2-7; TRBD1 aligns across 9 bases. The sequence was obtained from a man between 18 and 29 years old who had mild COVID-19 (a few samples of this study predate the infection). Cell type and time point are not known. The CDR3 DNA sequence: TGCGCCAGCAGCTTGGAGGGACAGGGAAACCACGAGCAGTACTTC. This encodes CASSLEGQGNHEQYF.